This TCR beta chain was sequenced in a study of T-cell reconstitution after alpha-beta-depleted transplantation in children (dated by TCRdb to 2015 to 2016). Turning to the overall study: Using TCR repertoire profiling, the study followed T-cell immune reconstitution in a quantitative way in children after TCRalphabeta/CD19-depleted allogeneic hematopoietic cell transplantation. Overall study outcomes, separate from this receptor: In some patients, the high TCRbeta diversity seen at day 60 was put down to recipient T cells and intrathymic progenitors that had survived conditioning. Apparently early alphabetaT-cell count recovery about two months after transplant reportedly relied on only several hundred rapidly expanded clones derived from non-depleted graft cells. Hyperexpanded clone frequencies declined over subsequent months; after one year, T-cell counts and TCRbeta diversity were mostly attributed to newly produced T cells.

The protocol used for the library was PCR. The instrument given in TCRdb is Illumina HiSeq 2500. TCR library preparation used molecular barcoding, with unique molecular identifiers applied to normalize quantification of the TCRbeta repertoire. TCRdb reworked the public reads: Q25 trimming with fastp, MiXCR clone assembly, productive beta chains retained. Each CDR3 protein appears once, grouped with its most common genes and DNA. The sample table holds around 100,000 distinct CDR3 sequences, of which around 6% were seen once. The top ten constitute around 5.6% of the sample. Per the publication, the time point label means: day 60 (about 2 months) after transplantation. The sample's treatment or condition label, in plain terms: allogeneic hematopoietic cell transplantation with graft depleted of TCRalphabeta T cells and CD19 B cells. TCRalphabeta/CD19-depleted allogeneic hematopoietic cell grafts were given to the transplant recipients, all of whom were children.

This clonotype appeared many times. Its target antigen remains unknown. Base quality data are lacking; no much larger clone is found one base away. CDR1 and CDR2 are drawn from the germline V gene (reference sequence): SGHKS, YYEKEE. Trimming accounts for 4 bases at V and 3 bases at J, while the number of junction bases matched to no gene is 25. The CDR3 has 22 amino acids, counting the end cysteine and phenylalanine. Left in the record is the CDR3 DNA by itself, 66 bases read in frame from the first base. The V and J segments used are TRBV5-5 and TRBJ2-1, with 10 junctional bases fitting TRBD1. The clonotype was recovered from a female patient aged 2-10 years who had a stem cell transplant for Fanconi anemia, so the T cells may come from the graft donor. This specimen consisted of PBMCs, mostly from graft donor cells, obtained 60 days after TCRalphabeta/CD19-depleted stem cell transplant. DNA sequence: TGTGCCAGCAGCCTGGGGAAACCGACAGGGGGCGCCGGGAGTCGAGTCTACAATGAGCAGTTCTTC. This is translated as CASSLGKPTGGAGSRVYNEQFF.